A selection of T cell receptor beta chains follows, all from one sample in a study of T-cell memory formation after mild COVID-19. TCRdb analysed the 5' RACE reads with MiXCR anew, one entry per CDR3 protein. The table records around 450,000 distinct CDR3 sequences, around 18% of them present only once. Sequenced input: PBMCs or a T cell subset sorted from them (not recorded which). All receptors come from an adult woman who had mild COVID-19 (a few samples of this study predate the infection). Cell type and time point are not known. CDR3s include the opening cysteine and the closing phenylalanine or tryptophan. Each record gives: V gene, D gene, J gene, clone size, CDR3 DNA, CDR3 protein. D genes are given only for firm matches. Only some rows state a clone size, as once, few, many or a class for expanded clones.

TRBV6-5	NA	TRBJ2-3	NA	TGTGCCAGCACAAGACCGGGGTGGGATACGCAGTATTTT	CASTRPGWDTQYF
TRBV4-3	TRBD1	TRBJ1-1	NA	TGCGCCAGCAGCCTCGGGACAGGGGGTCTGGGCACTGAAGCTTTCTTT	CASSLGTGGLGTEAFF
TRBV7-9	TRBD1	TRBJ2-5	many	TGTGCCAGCAGCTCCCTAACAGGGGTAGGAGAGACCCAGTACTTC	CASSSLTGVGETQYF
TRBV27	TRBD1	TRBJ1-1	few	TGTGCCAGCAGTTTACGCAGGGGGGGCACTGAAGCTTTCTTT	CASSLRRGGTEAFF
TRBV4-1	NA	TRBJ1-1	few	TGCGCCAGCAGCCAAGGTTGGGGGGAGAACACTGAAGCTTTCTTT	CASSQGWGENTEAFF
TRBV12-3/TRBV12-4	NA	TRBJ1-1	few	TGTGCCAGCAGTTTAGGCGCCCAGGGAGGAATTGAAGCTTTCTTT	CASSLGAQGGIEAFF
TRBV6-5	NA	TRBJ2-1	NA	TGTGCCAGCAGTTACATTCTTGGAGATGAGCAGTTCTTC	CASSYILGDEQFF
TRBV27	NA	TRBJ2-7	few	TGTGCCAGCAGTTTATCCTCCCCAGGGTACGAGCAGTACTTC	CASSLSSPGYEQYF
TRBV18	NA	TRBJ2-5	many	TGTGCCAGCTCACCATTTTTGCAGGGAGGAAGGACCCAAGAGACCCAGTACTTC	CASSPFLQGGRTQETQYF
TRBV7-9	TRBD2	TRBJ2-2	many	TGTGCCAGCAGCTCCGGACTAGCGGGGGCCCCGGGCACCGGGGAGCTGTTTTTT	CASSSGLAGAPGTGELFF
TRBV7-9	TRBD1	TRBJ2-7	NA	TGTGCCAGCAGCTCGACAGGGTCCTACGAGCAGTACTTC	CASSSTGSYEQYF
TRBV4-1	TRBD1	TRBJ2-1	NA	TGCGCCAGCAGCCGTTCGTATGCCGCGGGACAGGGTAACAATGAGCAGTTCTTC	CASSRSYAAGQGNNEQFF
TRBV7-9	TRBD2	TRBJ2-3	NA	TGTGCCAGCAGCTTAGTAGCGGGAGCCACAGATACGCAGTATTTT	CASSLVAGATDTQYF
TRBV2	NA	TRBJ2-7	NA	TGTGCCAGCACTTGGCTAAACTACGAGCAGTACTTC	CASTWLNYEQYF
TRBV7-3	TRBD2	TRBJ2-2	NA	TGTGCCAGCAGCTTCCTAGCGGGAAACACCGGGGAGCTGTTTTTT	CASSFLAGNTGELFF
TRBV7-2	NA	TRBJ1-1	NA	TGTGCCAGCAGCCCACCTGTTTACACTGAAGCTTTCTTT	CASSPPVYTEAFF
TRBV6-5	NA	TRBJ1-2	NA	TGTGCCAGCAGTTACTCGTATTCAAACTATGGCTACACCTTC	CASSYSYSNYGYTF
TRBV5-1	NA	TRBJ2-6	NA	TGCGCCAGCAGCCACGACTCGGGTCTCCCCTCTGGGGCCAACGTCCTGACTTTC	CASSHDSGLPSGANVLTF
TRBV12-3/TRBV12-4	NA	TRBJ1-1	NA	TGTGCCAGCAGGGAGTCCGGGACTGAAGCTTTCTTT	CASRESGTEAFF
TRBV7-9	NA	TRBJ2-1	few	TGTGCCAGCACGTGGGCCGATGAGCAGTTCTTC	CASTWADEQFF
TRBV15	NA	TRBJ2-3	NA	TGTGCCACCAGCAGAGATCGGACGTCGGGGGCAGATACGCAGTATTTT	CATSRDRTSGADTQYF
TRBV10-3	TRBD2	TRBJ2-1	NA	TGTGCCATCAGTGATGGGACGGGAGGGGAAGAGCAGTTCTTC	CAISDGTGGEEQFF
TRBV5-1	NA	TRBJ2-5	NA	TGCGCCAGCAGCTTTTATGGAGAGACCCAGTACTTC	CASSFYGETQYF
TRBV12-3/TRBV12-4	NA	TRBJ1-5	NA	TGTGCCAGCAGTACCGATAGCAATCAGCCCCAGCATTTT	CASSTDSNQPQHF
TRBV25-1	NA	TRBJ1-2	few	TGTGCCAGCAGCCTAGGGGTAGGAAACTATGGCTACACCTTC	CASSLGVGNYGYTF
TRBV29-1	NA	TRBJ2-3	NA	TGCAGCGTTGGCCCGGGCACAGATACGCAGTATTTT	CSVGPGTDTQYF
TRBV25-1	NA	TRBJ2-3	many	TGTGCCAGCAGTGAATTCCAGGGGCGAGGCAGAGATACGCAGTATTTT	CASSEFQGRGRDTQYF
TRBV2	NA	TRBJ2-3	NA	TGTGCCAGCACCTCAGTCAAAAACACAGATACGCAGTATTTT	CASTSVKNTDTQYF
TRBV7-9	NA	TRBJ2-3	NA	TGTGCCAGCAGCTTAGCGGAGGGAAGTCCGTGGGCAGATACGCAGTATTTT	CASSLAEGSPWADTQYF
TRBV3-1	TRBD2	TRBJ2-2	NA	TGTGCCAGCAGTACGGGACTAGCAGGGACCGGGGAGCTGTTTTTT	CASSTGLAGTGELFF
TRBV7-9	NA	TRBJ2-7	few	TGTGCCAGCAGCTTAGGCTCAGGGTTTCACGAGCAGTACTTC	CASSLGSGFHEQYF
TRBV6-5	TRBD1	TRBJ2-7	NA	TGTGCCAGCAGCCCAGACAGGGTTGGGGAGCAGTACTTC	CASSPDRVGEQYF
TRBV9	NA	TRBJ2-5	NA	TGTGCCAGCAGCGGAACCTTGTTGAACCAAGAGACCCAGTACTTC	CASSGTLLNQETQYF
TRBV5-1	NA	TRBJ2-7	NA	TGCGCCAGCAGCTTGGAGGCAGCTGCCCGACTCTACTTC	CASSLEAAARLYF
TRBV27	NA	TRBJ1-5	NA	TGTGCCAGCACCGGAGGAAACTTAAGCCGGGCCAATCAGCCCCAGCATTTT	CASTGGNLSRANQPQHF
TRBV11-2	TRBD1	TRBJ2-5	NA	TGTGCCAGCAGCCCTTTGAGACAGGGCATAGGGGAGACCCAGTACTTC	CASSPLRQGIGETQYF
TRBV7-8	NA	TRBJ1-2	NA	TGTGCCAGCAGCTCCCAACAGGGATTCTCCTATGGCTACACCTTC	CASSSQQGFSYGYTF
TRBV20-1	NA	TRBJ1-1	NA	TGCAGTGCTAGCCCCTTGGGAGGGCGAGGGGGACCGAACACTGAAGCTTTCTTT	CSASPLGGRGGPNTEAFF
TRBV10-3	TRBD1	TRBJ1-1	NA	TGTGCCATCAGCCCCGACAGGGGGCTCACTGAAGCTTTCTTT	CAISPDRGLTEAFF
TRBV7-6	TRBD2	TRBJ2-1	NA	TGTGCCAGCAGCTCCCGTTTTAGCGGGGGGGCCCAGACCTACAATGAGCAGTTCTTC	CASSSRFSGGAQTYNEQFF
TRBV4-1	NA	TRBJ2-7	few	TGCGCCAGCAGCCAAGGGAAGGGACTTTCCTACGAGCAGTACTTC	CASSQGKGLSYEQYF
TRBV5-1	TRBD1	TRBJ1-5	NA	TGCGCCAGCAGCCGGAATCCAGGGGGCCGAGGCAATCAGCCCCAGCATTTT	CASSRNPGGRGNQPQHF
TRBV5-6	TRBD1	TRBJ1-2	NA	TGTGCCAGCAGCTTGGCCCAGGGGGGTGGCTACACCTTC	CASSLAQGGGYTF
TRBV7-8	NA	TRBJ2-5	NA	TGTGCCAGCAGCACCGGACAGATAGGAGAGACCCAGTACTTC	CASSTGQIGETQYF
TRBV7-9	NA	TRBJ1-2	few	TGTGCCAGCAGCCCCCCCGCCTCCCTTGGCTACACCTTC	CASSPPASLGYTF
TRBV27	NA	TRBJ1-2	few	TGTGCCAGCAGTCCAGCCACTACAGGGAGATATTATGGCTACACCTTC	CASSPATTGRYYGYTF
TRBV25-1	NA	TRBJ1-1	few	TGTGCCACAGCCAGGTCAGGAAACACTGAAGCTTTCTTT	CATARSGNTEAFF
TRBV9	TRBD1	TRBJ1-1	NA	TGTGCCAGCAGCCCTTGGACAGGGGCGGTGAACACTGAAGCTTTCTTT	CASSPWTGAVNTEAFF
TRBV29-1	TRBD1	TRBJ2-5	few	TGCAGCGTGAACCCCGGGACAGAAGAGACCCAGTACTTC	CSVNPGTEETQYF
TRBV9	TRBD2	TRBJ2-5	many	TGTGCCAGCAGCGTCAGTAGCGGGGGTCAAGAGACCCAGTACTTC	CASSVSSGGQETQYF
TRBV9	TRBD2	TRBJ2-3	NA	TGTGCCAGCAGCGGGGAGGGCGATACGCAGTATTTT	CASSGEGDTQYF
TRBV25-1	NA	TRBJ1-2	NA	TGTGCCAGCAGCTCTTCGTTCGGCAGGGTTGACTATGGCTACACCTTC	CASSSSFGRVDYGYTF
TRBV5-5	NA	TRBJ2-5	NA	TGTGCCAGCAGCTTGTTGGGGGGCCAAGAGACCCAGTACTTC	CASSLLGGQETQYF
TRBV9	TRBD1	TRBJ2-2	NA	TGTGCCAGCAGCCCCGGGACAGGGGCCGGGGAGCTGTTTTTT	CASSPGTGAGELFF
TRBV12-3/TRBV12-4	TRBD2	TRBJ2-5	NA	TGTGCCAGCAGTTTGGTCATCGGGACTAGCGGAGAGACCCAGTACTTC	CASSLVIGTSGETQYF